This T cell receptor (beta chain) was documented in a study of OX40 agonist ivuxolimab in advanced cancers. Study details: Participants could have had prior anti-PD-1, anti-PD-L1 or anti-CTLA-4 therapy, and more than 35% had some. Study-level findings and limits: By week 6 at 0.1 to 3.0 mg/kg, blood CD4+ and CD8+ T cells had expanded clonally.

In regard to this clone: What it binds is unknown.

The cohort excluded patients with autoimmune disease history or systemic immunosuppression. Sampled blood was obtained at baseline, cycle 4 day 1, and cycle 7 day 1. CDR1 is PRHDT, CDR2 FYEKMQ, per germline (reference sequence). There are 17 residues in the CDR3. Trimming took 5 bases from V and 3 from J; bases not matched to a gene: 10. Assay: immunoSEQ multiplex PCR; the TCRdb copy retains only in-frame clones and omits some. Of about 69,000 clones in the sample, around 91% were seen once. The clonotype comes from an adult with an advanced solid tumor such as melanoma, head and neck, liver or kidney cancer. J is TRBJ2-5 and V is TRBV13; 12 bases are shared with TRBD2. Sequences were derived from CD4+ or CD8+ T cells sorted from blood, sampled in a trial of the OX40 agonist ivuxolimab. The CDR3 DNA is TGTGCCAGCAGCAAATTCTCTAGCGGGAGGGCCAAAGAGACCCAGTACTTC. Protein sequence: CASSKFSSGRAKETQYF.